This T cell receptor (beta chain) is drawn from a study of blood T cell repertoires in COVID-19. Original analysis: For nucleated cells, counts were estimated from reference gene primer amplification. The repertoire was sequenced with immunoSEQ multiplex PCR; TCRdb's copy has only in-frame clones and lacks some. That table furnishes V, J and clone size, whereas the DNA furnished D and trimming. The data show 30,000 to 35,000 clones, with more than 85% seen just once and about 12% held by the top ten. CDR1 and CDR2 from the germline V gene are KGHSH and LQKENI. The germline V and J ends were trimmed by 3 bases and 3 bases, with 15 bases remaining between them. CDR3 length: 16 residues.

The clonotype originates from a human donor in a cohort sampled during active COVID-19. Sequencing was done on a sample of peripheral blood. This chain uses TRBV18 with TRBJ1-3; a weak D match, TRBD1 (6 bases). The CDR3 nucleotides are TGTGCCAGCTCACCGTCCGCAGGGGATTTTGGAAACACCATATATTTT. Its translation is CASSPSAGDFGNTIYF.